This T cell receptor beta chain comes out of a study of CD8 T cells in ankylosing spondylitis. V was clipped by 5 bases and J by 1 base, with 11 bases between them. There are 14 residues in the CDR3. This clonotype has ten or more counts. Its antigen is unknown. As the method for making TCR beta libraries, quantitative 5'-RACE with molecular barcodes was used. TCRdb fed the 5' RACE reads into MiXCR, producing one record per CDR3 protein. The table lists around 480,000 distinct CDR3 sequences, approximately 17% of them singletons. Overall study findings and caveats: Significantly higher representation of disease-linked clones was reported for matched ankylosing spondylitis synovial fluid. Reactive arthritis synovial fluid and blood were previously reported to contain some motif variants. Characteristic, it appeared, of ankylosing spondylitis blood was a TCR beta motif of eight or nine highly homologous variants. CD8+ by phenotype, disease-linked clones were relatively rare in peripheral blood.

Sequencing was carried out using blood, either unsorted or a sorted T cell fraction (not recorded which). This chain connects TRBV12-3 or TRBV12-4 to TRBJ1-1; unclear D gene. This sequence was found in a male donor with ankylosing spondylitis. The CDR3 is CASSPRHPNTEAFF. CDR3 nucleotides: TGTGCCAGCAGTCCCCGACACCCGAACACTGAAGCTTTCTTT.